Shown below are 29 T cell receptor beta chains from a single sample sequenced in a study of T cell clonality in common variable immunodeficiency. TCRdb's table, derived via immunoSEQ multiplex PCR, lists solely in-frame clones and lacks some. Observed in the sample are about 43,000 clones, none of them singletons. Sequencing was carried out using peripheral blood mononuclear cells. The source of these receptors is a person aged 18 to 69 in good health.

This clone came up many times. Coverage ceases 3 residues before the CDR3 finishes, and the germline J gene fills in the end. This sequence joins TRBV14 and TRBJ2-5, with D hard to call. The CDR3 has 17 residues. V lost 1 base to trimming and J lost 1 base, with 16 bases between them. Germline CDR1 and CDR2: SGHDN and FVKESK. CDR3: CASSQAPLMRIQETQYF. Incomplete CDR3 DNA: TGTGCCAGCAGCCAAGCCCCCTTAATGCGGATCCAAGAGACC.

The sample holds many counts of this clone. The read comes to an end 3 residues before the CDR3 does, leaving the germline J gene to fill in the end. The V call is TRBV20-1, the J call TRBJ2-3; 14 bases map to TRBD2. With V trimmed by 6 bases and J by 2 bases, 7 bases remained unmatched. The CDR3 consists of 16 residues. The V gene's germline CDR1 is DFQATT and CDR2 SNEGSKA (reference sequence). CDR3 bases read: TGCAGTGCCCCAGGACTAGCGGGGGGTACCACAGATACG. The encoded protein is CSAPGLAGGTTDT. The entire CDR3 protein is CSAPGLAGGTTDTQYF.

This clone occurred many times. The observed sequence ends 3 residues before the CDR3 terminus, with the missing tail filled in from the germline J gene. This chain links TRBV5-1 with TRBJ2-2, with D maybe TRBD2 (6 bases). The CDR3 is 16 residues long. Germline-derived CDR1 and CDR2 are SGHRS and YFSETQ. The V and J ends lost 4 bases and 1 base respectively, with 14 bases between them. Here the CDR3 reads CASSPEVAENTGELFF. The sequenced part of the CDR3 DNA is TGCGCCAGCAGCCCGGAAGTAGCGGAGAACACCGGGGAG.

There are many counts of this clone. Coverage ceases 3 residues before the CDR3 finishes, and the germline J gene fills in the end. The rearrangement uses TRBV5-1 and TRBJ2-3; 7 bases align to TRBD1. This CDR3 has 16 amino acids. Germline V CDR1 and CDR2: SGHRS, YFSETQ. V shed 4 bases and J 6 bases; nucleotides not matched to a gene: 14. CDR3 bases read: TGCGCCAGCAGCCCCGACAGGGACCTCGCATTTGATACG. Translating gives CASSPDRDLAFDT. The entire CDR3 protein reads CASSPDRDLAFDTQYF.

This clone showed up many times. The missing CDR3 end, 3 residues past where the read stops, is filled in from the germline J gene. This sequence joins TRBV27 and TRBJ1-2; D is perhaps TRBD1 (6 bases). The V and J ends lost 2 bases and 5 bases respectively, with 9 bases between them. Germline lookup yields CDR1 MNHEY and CDR2 SMNVEV (reference sequence). This CDR3 has 13 amino acids. The DNA read from the CDR3 is TGTGCCAGCAGTTTACAGGGGAAGTATGGC. This translates into CASSLQGKYG. The full CDR3 reads CASSLQGKYGYTF.

A remark on this clone: Since a much larger clone is just one base distant, this may be a read error. The read is 3 residues too short to cover the CDR3 end, so that end is filled in from the germline J gene. The chain recombines TRBV2 with TRBJ2-3; 8 positions match TRBD1. This CDR3 comprises 14 residues. The germline gives CDR1 SNHLY, CDR2 FYNNEI. The covered CDR3 bases are TGTGCCAGCAGTGTTGAGACAGGGGATCAGCCG. Translated: CASSVETGDQP. The complete CDR3 sequence is CASSVETGDQPQYF.

This clone was observed at least ten times. The read gets to within 3 residues of the CDR3 end, and the germline J gene fills in the rest. This chain joins TRBV2 and TRBJ2-7, with 11 bases identical to TRBD1. Per germline, CDR1 SNHLY and CDR2 FYNNEI. The ends lost 6 bases at V and 5 bases at J; junction bases unmatched: 9. This CDR3 has 15 amino acids. The CDR3 sequence: CASSPAGQGANEQYF. The sequenced part of the CDR3 DNA is TGTGCCAGCAGCCCAGCTGGACAGGGGGCCAACGAG.

In this sample, this clone turned up many times. The read finishes 3 residues shy of the CDR3 end, and the germline J gene is used to complete it. This chain joins TRBV5-6 and TRBJ1-2, with a weak D call TRBD1 (5 bases). V was pared by 4 bases and J by 7 bases, with 8 bases between. The CDR3 spans 11 residues. Germline lookup yields CDR1 SGHDT and CDR2 YYEEEE. The CDR3 spells CASSLQAGYTF. CDR3 DNA (partial): TGTGCCAGCAGCCTACAGGCTGGC.

This clone was observed at least ten times. Read sequence stops 3 residues before the CDR3 end, and the germline J gene provides the missing end. This chain joins TRBV19 and TRBJ2-3; 13 bases are a match to TRBD2. Losses at the gene ends were 6 bases for V and 5 bases for J; bases not matched to a gene: 8. Germline-derived CDR1 and CDR2 are LNHDA and SQIVND (reference sequence). The CDR3 has 16 residues. The covered CDR3 bases are TGTGCCAGTAGCCAAACTAGCGGGGGGGCGAAAGATACG. It is translated as CASSQTSGGAKDT. The entire CDR3 protein reads CASSQTSGGAKDTQYF.

Ten or more counts support this clone. The missing CDR3 end, 3 residues past where the read stops, is filled in from the germline J gene. This rearrangement joins TRBV30 to TRBJ2-7, with a possible D match to TRBD1 (6 bases). The CDR3 runs 13 residues. Germline CDR1 is GTSNPN and CDR2 is SVGIG (reference sequence). Trimming stripped 6 bases from V and 3 bases from J, with 15 bases between. CDR3 bases read: TGTGCCTGTCACGGGACACCCTACTACGAG. It is translated as CACHGTPYYE. The CDR3 as a whole reads CACHGTPYYEQYF. The entire variable domain, with the rest obtained from reference TRBV30 and TRBJ2-7, is as follows: SQTIHQWPATLVQPVGSPLSLECTVEGTSNPNLYWYRQAAGRGLQLLFYSVGIGQISSEVPQNLSASRPQDRQFILSSKKLLLSDSGFYLCACHGTPYYEQYFGPGTRLTVT.

The sample holds many counts of this clone. Incomplete CDR3 DNA: TGCAGTGTTAAACGACAGGGGGGGAACACTGAA. As protein: CSVKRQGGNTE. The entire CDR3 is CSVKRQGGNTEAFF. The genes are TRBV20-1 and TRBJ1-1; 9 positions agree with TRBD1. The observed sequence ends 3 residues before the CDR3 terminus, with the missing tail filled in from the germline J gene. CDR3 length: 14 residues. J gave up 1 base and V 7 bases, and 7 bases lay outside the gene matches. Germline loops: CDR1 DFQATT, CDR2 SNEGSKA (reference sequence).

This clone was picked up many times. The missing CDR3 end, 3 residues past where the read stops, is filled in from the germline J gene. The chain recombines TRBV3-1 (or the pseudogene TRBV3-2) with TRBJ2-5, with 7 nucleotides matching TRBD2. CDR1 is LGHDT and CDR2 is YNNKEL in the germline V gene (reference sequence). The CDR3 runs 14 residues. The junction had 6 bases not matched to a gene; V was cut back by 3 bases and J by 5 bases. The CDR3: CASSHTSAGETQYF. CDR3 DNA (partial): TGTGCCAGCAGCCACACTAGCGCGGGGGAGACC.

This clone was seen many times. The read comes to an end 3 residues before the CDR3 does, leaving the germline J gene to fill in the end. The genes are TRBV29-1 and TRBJ1-6; 7 nucleotides line up with TRBD1. Per germline, CDR1 SQVTM and CDR2 ANQGSEA. This CDR3 has 14 residues. This chain's CDR3 is CRDVDRAFNSPLHF. The sequenced part of the CDR3 DNA is TGCAGGGATGTCGACAGGGCATTCAATTCACCC.

This clone was seen repeatedly, ten times or more. The missing CDR3 end, 3 residues past where the read stops, is filled in from the germline J gene. The chain has TRBV7-3 and TRBJ2-1, with 11 bases matching TRBD2. The CDR3 is 15 residues long. Germline CDR1 reads SGHTA; CDR2 reads FQGTGA. With 5 bases clipped from V and 8 bases from J, the junction kept 8 bases outside the gene matches. CDR3 amino acids: CASSQKLAGEDEQFF. Incomplete CDR3 DNA: TGTGCCAGCAGCCAAAAACTAGCGGGAGAGGATGAG.

This clone occurred many times. The read is 3 residues too short to cover the CDR3 end, so that end is filled in from the germline J gene. This chain joins TRBV11-2 and TRBJ2-3; D possibly corresponds to TRBD2 (6 bases). Looked up from germline, CDR1 is SGHAT and CDR2 is FQNNGV. Trimming stripped 0 bases from V and 2 bases from J, with 9 bases between. The CDR3 loop spans 15 amino acids. The CDR3 here is CASSLDSGTTDTQYF. The CDR3 bases that were read are TGTGCCAGCAGCTTAGATAGCGGAACCACAGATACG.

This clone has a count of ten or more. The part of the CDR3 DNA that was read is TGTGCCAGTAGCTTGACTAGCGGGAGGTCCGGGGAG. As protein: CASSLTSGRSGE. The CDR3, in full, reads CASSLTSGRSGELFF. The chain is built from TRBV19 and TRBJ2-2, with 13 bases matching TRBD2. The read finishes 3 residues shy of the CDR3 end, and the germline J gene is used to complete it. Per the germline V gene, CDR1 is LNHDA and CDR2 is SQIVND (reference sequence). The J segment lost 6 bases and the V segment lost 6 bases, leaving 4 bases of the junction unmatched. The CDR3 sequence is 15 residues long.

This clone was recorded at least ten times. Read sequence stops 3 residues before the CDR3 end, and the germline J gene provides the missing end. This chain uses TRBV20-1 with TRBJ1-1, with D unresolved. The CDR3 loop spans 14 amino acids. The V end was cut by 3 bases, the J end by 0 bases, with 11 bases between. Per germline, CDR1 DFQATT and CDR2 SNEGSKA (reference sequence). The CDR3 is CSASRGFMNTEAFF. Incomplete CDR3 DNA: TGCAGTGCTAGTCGCGGGTTCATGAACACTGAA.

In its sample, this clone was seen many times. A read error may produce the germline difference seen at one junction end. Read sequence stops 3 residues before the CDR3 end, and the germline J gene provides the missing end. V usage is TRBV4-2 and J usage is TRBJ1-1; D ambiguous. The CDR3 is 17 amino acids. Germline CDR1 LGHNA, CDR2 YNFKEQ. CDR3 bases read: TGCGCCAGCAGCCAAGACGCCCTGGGCCAGACGAACACTGAA. Translation: CASSQDALGQTNTE. The whole CDR3 region reads CASSQDALGQTNTEAFF.

This clone appeared many times. CDR3 in amino acids: CASSLASGSSYNEQFF. The part of the CDR3 DNA that was read is TGTGCCAGCAGCTTAGCTAGCGGGAGCTCCTACAATGAG. This rearrangement joins TRBV7-2 to TRBJ2-1; TRBD2 matches at 9 bases. The missing CDR3 end, 3 residues past where the read stops, is filled in from the germline J gene. Trimming took 0 bases from V and 0 from J; bases not matched to a gene: 0. The V gene's germline CDR1 is SGHTA and CDR2 FQGNSA. The CDR3 spans 16 residues.

This clone was detected ten times or more. The observed sequence ends 3 residues before the CDR3 terminus, with the missing tail filled in from the germline J gene. V gene TRBV14 combines with J gene TRBJ1-1; D is perhaps TRBD1 (5 bases). CDR1 SGHDN and CDR2 FVKESK come from the germline V gene. The CDR3 contains 13 residues. CDR3 DNA (partial): TGTGCCAGCAGCCAAGTCATTGGGGCGGAA. This translates into CASSQVIGAE. The complete CDR3 protein is CASSQVIGAEAFF.

Regarding this clone: The read is 3 residues too short to cover the CDR3 end, so that end is filled in from the germline J gene. The V call is TRBV2, the J call TRBJ1-4; TRBD1 matches 8 bases. Germline CDR1 and CDR2: SNHLY and FYNNEI. The J segment lost 8 bases and the V segment lost 4 bases, leaving 6 bases of the junction unmatched. This CDR3 contains 14 residues. This CDR3 is CASSARTGNEKLFF. The sequenced part of the CDR3 DNA is TGTGCCAGCAGTGCGAGGACAGGGAACGAAAAA. The variable domain in full, with the rest retrieved from reference TRBV2 and TRBJ1-4, is EPEVTQTPSHQVTQMGQEVILRCVPISNHLYFYWYRQILGQKVEFLVSFYNNEISEKSEIFDDQFSVERPDGSNFTLKIRSTKLEDSAMYFCASSARTGNEKLFFGSGTQLSVL.

Many counts were recorded for this clone. The DNA ends 3 residues before the CDR3 does, and the rest of the CDR3 is filled in from the germline J gene. The gene calls are TRBV7-8 and TRBJ1-1; possible D gene TRBD1, 5 bases. Trimming took 1 base from V and 0 from J, leaving 12 bases between them. Germline V gene sequence: CDR1 SGHVS, CDR2 FQNEAQ. The CDR3 is 16 residues long. The sequenced CDR3 bases are TGTGCCAGCAGCTTAGGACAGCGACTTATGAACACTGAA. This sequence encodes CASSLGQRLMNTE. The entire CDR3 reads CASSLGQRLMNTEAFF.

This clone was detected ten times or more. Read sequence stops 3 residues before the CDR3 end, and the germline J gene provides the missing end. The chain links TRBV7-2 to TRBJ2-5; TRBD2 might be the D (6 bases). The ends were cut back, 3 bases at V and 1 base at J, with 9 bases in the middle. The length of the CDR3 is 14 residues. The V gene's germline CDR1 is SGHTA and CDR2 FQGNSA. The CDR3 loop is CASSLGGRQETQYF. The part of the CDR3 DNA that was read is TGTGCCAGCAGCTTGGGGGGTCGCCAAGAGACC.

This clone came up a few times. Sequencing ends 3 residues short of the CDR3 end; the germline J gene provides the rest. The gene calls are TRBV7-2 and TRBJ1-1; D is ambiguous. The ends were cut back, 2 bases at V and 6 bases at J, with 10 bases in the middle. CDR3 length: 13 residues. Germline V gene lookup returns CDR1 SGHTA and CDR2 FQGNSA. This CDR3 is CASSLYTLPEAFF. Incomplete CDR3 DNA: TGTGCCAGCAGCTTATATACTTTACCTGAA.

This clone was counted ten times or more. The read stops 3 residues short of the end of the CDR3; the missing end is completed from the germline J gene. This rearrangement joins TRBV19 to TRBJ2-1, with D maybe TRBD2 (7 bases). Per the germline V gene, CDR1 is LNHDA and CDR2 is SQIVND (reference sequence). The length of the CDR3 is 16 residues. V was trimmed by 4 bases and J by 3 bases, leaving 16 bases between them. The CDR3 protein is CASSKGETGGYNEQFF. The sequenced part of the CDR3 DNA is TGTGCCAGTAGTAAGGGGGAGACGGGAGGCTACAATGAG.

This clone has more than one count but fewer than ten. The read gets to within 3 residues of the CDR3 end, and the germline J gene fills in the rest. V usage is TRBV20-1 and J usage is TRBJ1-3, with no clear D. V lost 2 bases and J lost 7, with 12 bases in between. Germline V gene sequence: CDR1 DFQATT, CDR2 SNEGSKA (reference sequence). This CDR3 has 13 residues. Incomplete CDR3 DNA: TGCAGTGCTAGAAAAAGGGCGGGGAACACC. Translation: CSARKRAGNT. The CDR3 in full is CSARKRAGNTIYF.

This clone was found many times. The CDR3 end is not reached by the read, which stops 3 residues before it; the germline J gene fills it in. The chain couples TRBV6-2 or TRBV6-3 to TRBJ2-7; TRBD2 aligns across 10 bases. Germline loops: CDR1 MNHEY, CDR2 SVGEGT. CDR3 length: 16 residues. With V trimmed by 6 bases and J by 6 bases, 14 bases remained unmatched. CDR3 protein: CASSPNPAGGPREQYF. CDR3 bases read: TGTGCCAGCAGCCCCAACCCAGCGGGGGGGCCGCGCGAG.

This clone was observed many times. The CDR3 extends 3 residues past the end of the read, so its final part is completed from the germline J gene. The V and J genes are TRBV30 and TRBJ1-5; possibly TRBD1 for D (6 bases). The CDR3 sequence is 16 residues long. CDR1 and CDR2 (germline): GTSNPN, SVGIG (reference sequence). The V end was cut by 0 bases, the J end by 7 bases, with 19 bases between. The CDR3 spells CAWSVQGWGREQPQHF. The DNA read from the CDR3 is TGTGCCTGGAGTGTACAGGGATGGGGCCGAGAGCAGCCC.

This clone has a count of ten or more. From the germline J gene comes the end of the CDR3, since the read stops 3 residues before it. V usage is TRBV2 and J usage is TRBJ1-5, with D perhaps TRBD1 (6 bases). The CDR3 length is 15 residues. Germline V CDR1 and CDR2: SNHLY, FYNNEI. Trimming left V 2 bases short and J 3 bases short, with 11 bases between. CDR3 in amino acids: CASSEFVGANQPQHF. The CDR3 DNA, read in part, is TGTGCCAGCAGTGAATTTGTGGGGGCCAATCAGCCC.